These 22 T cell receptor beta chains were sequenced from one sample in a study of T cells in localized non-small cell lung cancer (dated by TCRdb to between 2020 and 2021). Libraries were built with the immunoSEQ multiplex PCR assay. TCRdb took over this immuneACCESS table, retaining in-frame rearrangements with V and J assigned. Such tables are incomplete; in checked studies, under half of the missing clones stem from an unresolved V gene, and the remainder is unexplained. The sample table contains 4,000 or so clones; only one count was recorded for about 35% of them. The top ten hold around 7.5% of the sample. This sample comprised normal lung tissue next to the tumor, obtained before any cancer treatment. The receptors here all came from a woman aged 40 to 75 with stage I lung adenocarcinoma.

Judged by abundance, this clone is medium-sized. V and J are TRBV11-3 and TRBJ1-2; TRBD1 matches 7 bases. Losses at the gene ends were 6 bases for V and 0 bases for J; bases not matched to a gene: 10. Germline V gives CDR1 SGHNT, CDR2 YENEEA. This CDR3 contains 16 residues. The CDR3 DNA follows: TGTGCCAGCAGTAAACCGGGACAGCTTTCTAACTATGGCTACACCTTC. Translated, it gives CASSKPGQLSNYGYTF.

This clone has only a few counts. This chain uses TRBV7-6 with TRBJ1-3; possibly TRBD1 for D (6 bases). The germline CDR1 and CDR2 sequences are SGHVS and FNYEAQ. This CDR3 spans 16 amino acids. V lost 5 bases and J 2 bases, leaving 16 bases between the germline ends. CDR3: CASSRRGAGPGNTIYF. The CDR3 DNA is TGTGCCAGCAGCCGACGGGGGGCCGGACCTGGAAACACCATATATTTT.

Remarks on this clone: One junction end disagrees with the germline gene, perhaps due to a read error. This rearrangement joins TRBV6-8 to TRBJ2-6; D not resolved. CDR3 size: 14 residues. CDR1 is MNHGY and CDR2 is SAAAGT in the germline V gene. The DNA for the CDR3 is TGTGCCATCAGTAGGGACTCTGGGGCCAACGTCCTGACTTTC. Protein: CAISRDSGANVLTF.

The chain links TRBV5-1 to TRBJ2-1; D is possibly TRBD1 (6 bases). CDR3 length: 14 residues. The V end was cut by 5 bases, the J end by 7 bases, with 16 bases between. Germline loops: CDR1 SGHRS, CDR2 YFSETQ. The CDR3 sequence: CASRGGDWGNEQFF. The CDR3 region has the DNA TGCGCCAGCAGAGGGGGAGACTGGGGAAATGAGCAGTTCTTC.

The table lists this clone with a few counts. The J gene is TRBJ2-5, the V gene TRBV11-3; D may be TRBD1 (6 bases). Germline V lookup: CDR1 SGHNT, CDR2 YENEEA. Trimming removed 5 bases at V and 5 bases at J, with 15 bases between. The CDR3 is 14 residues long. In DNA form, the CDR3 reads TGTGCCAGCAGCAGGTCACAGGGCCGGGAGACCCAGTACTTC. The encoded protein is CASSRSQGRETQYF.

The CDR3 coding sequence is TGTGCCAGTAGTACCAAACCGGGACTTGAGCAGTACTTC. Translated, it gives CASSTKPGLEQYF. V is TRBV19 and J is TRBJ2-7; D possibly corresponds to TRBD2 (6 bases). The germline gives CDR1 LNHDA, CDR2 SQIVND (reference sequence). Trimming cost V 4 bases and J 7 bases, with 14 bases left between them. This CDR3 comprises 13 residues.

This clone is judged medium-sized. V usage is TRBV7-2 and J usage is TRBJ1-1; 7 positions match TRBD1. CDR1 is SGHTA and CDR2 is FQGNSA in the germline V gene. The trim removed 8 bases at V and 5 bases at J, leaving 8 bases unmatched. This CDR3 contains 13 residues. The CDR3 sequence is CASDRTGVTEAFF. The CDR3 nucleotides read TGTGCCAGCGATAGGACAGGAGTAACTGAAGCTTTCTTT.

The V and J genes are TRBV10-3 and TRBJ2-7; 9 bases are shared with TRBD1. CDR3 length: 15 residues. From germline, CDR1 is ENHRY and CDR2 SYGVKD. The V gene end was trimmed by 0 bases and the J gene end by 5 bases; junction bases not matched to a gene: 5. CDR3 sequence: CAISESGQGTHEQYF. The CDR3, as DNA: TGTGCCATCAGTGAGTCGGGACAGGGAACGCACGAGCAGTACTTC.

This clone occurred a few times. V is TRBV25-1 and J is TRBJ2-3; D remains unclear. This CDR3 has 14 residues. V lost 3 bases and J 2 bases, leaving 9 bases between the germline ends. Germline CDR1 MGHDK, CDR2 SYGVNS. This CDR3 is CASSDPTFTDTQYF. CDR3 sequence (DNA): TGTGCCAGCAGTGACCCTACTTTCACAGATACGCAGTATTTT.

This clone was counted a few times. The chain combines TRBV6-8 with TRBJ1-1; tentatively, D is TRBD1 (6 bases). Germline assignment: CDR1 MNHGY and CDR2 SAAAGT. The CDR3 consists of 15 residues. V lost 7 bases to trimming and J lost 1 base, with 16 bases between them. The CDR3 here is CASTTGVERNTEAFF. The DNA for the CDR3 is TGTGCCAGCACGACAGGTGTGGAGAGGAACACTGAAGCTTTCTTT.

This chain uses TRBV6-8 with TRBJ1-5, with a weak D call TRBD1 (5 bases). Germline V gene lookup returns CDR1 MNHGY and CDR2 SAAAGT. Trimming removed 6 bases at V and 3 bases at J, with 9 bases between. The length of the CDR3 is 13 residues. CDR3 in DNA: TGTGCCAGCAGCCGGGGCTTCAATCAGCCCCAGCATTTT. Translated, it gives CASSRGFNQPQHF.

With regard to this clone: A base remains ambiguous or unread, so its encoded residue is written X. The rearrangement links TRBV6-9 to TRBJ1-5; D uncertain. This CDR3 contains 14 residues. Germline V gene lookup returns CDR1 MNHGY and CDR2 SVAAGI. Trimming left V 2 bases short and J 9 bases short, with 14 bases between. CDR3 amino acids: CASSYRDTYXPQHF. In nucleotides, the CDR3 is TGTGCCAGCAGTTATCGCGACACTTATCRGCCCCAGCATTTT.

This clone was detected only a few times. The CDR3 sequence: CASSESAETQYF. CDR3 nucleotides: TGTGCCAGCAGTGAATCGGCAGAGACCCAGTACTTC. The chain links TRBV25-1 to TRBJ2-5; unclear D gene. The CDR3 sequence is 12 residues long. In germline, CDR1 is MGHDK, CDR2 SYGVNS. V was trimmed by 1 base and J by 4 bases, leaving 4 bases between them.

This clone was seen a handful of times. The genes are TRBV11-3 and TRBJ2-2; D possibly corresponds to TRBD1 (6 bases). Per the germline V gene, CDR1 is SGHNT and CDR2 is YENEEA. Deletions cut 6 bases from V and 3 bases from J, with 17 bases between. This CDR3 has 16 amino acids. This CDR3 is CASSSQGRGDTGELFF. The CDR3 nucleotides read TGTGCCAGCAGTTCTCAGGGGCGTGGGGACACCGGGGAGCTGTTTTTT.

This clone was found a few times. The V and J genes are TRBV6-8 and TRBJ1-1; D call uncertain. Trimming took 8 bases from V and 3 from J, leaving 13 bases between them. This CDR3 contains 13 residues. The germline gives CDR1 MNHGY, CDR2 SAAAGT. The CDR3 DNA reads TGTGCCAGCTCCCTAGAGGACTACACTGAAGCTTTCTTT. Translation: CASSLEDYTEAFF.

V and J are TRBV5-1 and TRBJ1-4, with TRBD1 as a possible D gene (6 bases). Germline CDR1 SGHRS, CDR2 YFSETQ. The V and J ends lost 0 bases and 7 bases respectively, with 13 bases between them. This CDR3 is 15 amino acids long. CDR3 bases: TGCGCCAGCAGCTTGGGGGGGGACATCGGTGAAAAACTGTTTTTT. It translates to CASSLGGDIGEKLFF.

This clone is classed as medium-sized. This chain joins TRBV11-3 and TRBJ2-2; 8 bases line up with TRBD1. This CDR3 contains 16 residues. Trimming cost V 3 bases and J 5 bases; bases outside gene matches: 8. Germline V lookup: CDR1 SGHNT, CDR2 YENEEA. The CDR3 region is CASSLFPRQGTGELFF. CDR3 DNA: TGTGCCAGCAGCTTGTTTCCGAGACAGGGGACCGGGGAGCTGTTTTTT.

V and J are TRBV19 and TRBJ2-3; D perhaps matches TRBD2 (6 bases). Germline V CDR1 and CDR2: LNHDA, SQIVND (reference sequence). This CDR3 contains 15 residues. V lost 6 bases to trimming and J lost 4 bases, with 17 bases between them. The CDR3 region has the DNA TGTGCCAGTAGATCGCAGGGCAGCGGGCCAGATACGCAGTATTTT. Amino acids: CASRSQGSGPDTQYF.

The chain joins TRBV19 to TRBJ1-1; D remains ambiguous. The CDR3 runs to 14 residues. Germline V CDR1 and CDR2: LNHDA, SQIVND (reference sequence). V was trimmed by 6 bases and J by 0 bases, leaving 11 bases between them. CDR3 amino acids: CASREGGLNTEAFF. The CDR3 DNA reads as TGTGCCAGTAGAGAGGGCGGTTTGAACACTGAAGCTTTCTTT.

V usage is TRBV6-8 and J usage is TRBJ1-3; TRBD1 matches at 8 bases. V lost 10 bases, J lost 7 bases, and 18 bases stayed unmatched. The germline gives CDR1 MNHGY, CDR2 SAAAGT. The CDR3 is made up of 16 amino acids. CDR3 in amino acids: CAIRTWGQAFSNTIYF. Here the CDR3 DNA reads TGTGCCATCAGGACCTGGGGACAGGCTTTTTCGAACACCATATATTTT.

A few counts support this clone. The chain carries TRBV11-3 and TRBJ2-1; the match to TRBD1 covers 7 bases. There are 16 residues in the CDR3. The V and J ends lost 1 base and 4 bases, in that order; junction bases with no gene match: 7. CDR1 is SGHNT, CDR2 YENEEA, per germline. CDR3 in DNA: TGTGCCAGCAGCTTAGGCCAGAGACAGGGATACAATGAGCAGTTCTTC. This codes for CASSLGQRQGYNEQFF.

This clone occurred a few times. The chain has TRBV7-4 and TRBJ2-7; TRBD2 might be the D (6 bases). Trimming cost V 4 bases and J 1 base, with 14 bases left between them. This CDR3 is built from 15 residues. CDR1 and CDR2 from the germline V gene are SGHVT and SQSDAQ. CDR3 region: CASSSTPGDSYEQYF. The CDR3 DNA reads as TGTGCCAGCAGCTCCACACCGGGGGATTCCTACGAGCAGTACTTC.